This is a list of T cell receptor beta chains from one sample in a study of blood T cell repertoires in COVID-19. Generated by immunoSEQ multiplex PCR, the TCRdb table keeps only in-frame clones and is missing some. The table shows approximately 120,000 clones, with around 84% occurring only once. Sequenced: peripheral blood. These receptors originate from a woman of 80 years or more with active or convalescent COVID-19. The CDR3 runs from the conserved cysteine through the conserved F or W. The D gene is left open where the match is weak. Part of the rows lack a size; the others show once, few, many or a class for expanded clones.

D gene | J gene | clone size | V gene | CDR3 DNA | CDR3 protein
NA | TRBJ2-1 | NA | TRBV18 | TGTGCCAGCTCAGGAGGGTTGGCTAGTGACAATGAGCAGTTCTTC | CASSGGLASDNEQFF
TRBD2 | TRBJ2-2 | NA | TRBV5-1 | TGCGCCAGCAGCCCTTGGACTAGCGGGAGCGGGAACACCGGGGAGCTGTTTTTT | CASSPWTSGSGNTGELFF
TRBD2 | TRBJ2-7 | NA | TRBV28 | TGTGCCAGCAGGCCGTACGGGAGGGGTTTCTCCTACGAGCAGTACTTC | CASRPYGRGFSYEQYF
TRBD2 | TRBJ2-1 | NA | TRBV30 | TGTGCCTGGAGTGTGCGGCTAGCGGGATTTACTGAGCAGTTCTTC | CAWSVRLAGFTEQFF
TRBD1 | TRBJ1-1 | NA | TRBV19 | TGTGCCAGTAGTAAGGACAGGGAGATACGGAACACTGAAGCTTTCTTT | CASSKDREIRNTEAFF
TRBD2 | TRBJ2-3 | NA | TRBV3-1/TRBV3-2 | TGTGCCAGCAGCCAAGATGCTAGCGGGAGAGGGGCAGATACGCAGTATTTT | CASSQDASGRGADTQYF
TRBD1 | TRBJ2-7 | NA | TRBV6-5 | TGTGCCAGCAGTTACTGGACAGGGGCCTACGAGCAGTACTTC | CASSYWTGAYEQYF
NA | TRBJ2-1 | NA | TRBV5-1 | TGCGCCAGCAGCTTGCACAGCCTCAGCGGTGAGCAGTTCTTC | CASSLHSLSGEQFF
NA | TRBJ2-1 | NA | TRBV5-1 | TGCGCCAGCAGCTTGGGGGGCGGTTCCTACAATGAGCAGTTCTTC | CASSLGGGSYNEQFF
NA | TRBJ2-3 | NA | TRBV7-3 | TGTGCCAGCAGCTCCTTACCCGCCGGGAGTCCGTTTGGAGATACGCAGTATTTT | CASSSLPAGSPFGDTQYF
NA | TRBJ1-2 | NA | TRBV25-1 | TGTGCCAGCAGTGAACGAGACTATGGCTACACCTTC | CASSERDYGYTF
NA | TRBJ2-7 | NA | TRBV12-3/TRBV12-4 | TGTGCCAGCAGTTTATCTTCACACTACGAGCAGTACTTC | CASSLSSHYEQYF
TRBD1 | TRBJ1-1 | NA | TRBV29-1 | TGCAGCGTTCGTGGGGACAGGGCTGGGACTGAAGCTTTCTTT | CSVRGDRAGTEAFF
NA | TRBJ1-2 | once | TRBV3-1/TRBV3-2 | TGTGCCAGCAGCCAACCAGGGTTCAACTATGGCTACACCTTC | CASSQPGFNYGYTF
NA | TRBJ1-6 | many | TRBV28 | TGTGCCAGCAGAGAGAGTAATTCACCCCTCCACTTT | CASRESNSPLHF
TRBD1 | TRBJ2-2 | few | TRBV6-6 | TGTGCCAGCAGGCGGGGACAGGGGAACACCGGGGAGCTGTTTTTT | CASRRGQGNTGELFF
NA | TRBJ2-3 | NA | TRBV30 | TGTGCCTGGATCCCGCTCCGGCGGGGCACAGATACGCAGTATTTT | CAWIPLRRGTDTQYF
TRBD2 | TRBJ2-7 | NA | TRBV28 | TGTGCCAGCAGACGACTAGCTTCGGCCTACGAGCAGTACTTC | CASRRLASAYEQYF
NA | TRBJ2-7 | NA | TRBV7-2 | TGTGCCAGCAGTCTAGACAGAACCTACGAGCAGTACTTC | CASSLDRTYEQYF
NA | TRBJ2-2 | NA | TRBV25-1 | TGTGCCAGCAGTGAGTCAGGGAACACCGGGGAGCTGTTTTTT | CASSESGNTGELFF
NA | TRBJ2-1 | NA | TRBV21-1 | TGTGCCAGCAGTCAAGGGGGCCCTACCTACAATGAGCAGTTCTTC | CASSQGGPTYNEQFF
NA | TRBJ1-6 | NA | TRBV4-2 | TGTGCCAGCAGCCAAGTCCGGGGGGGGGAATCACCCCTCCACTTT | CASSQVRGGESPLHF
TRBD1 | TRBJ2-7 | once | TRBV5-1 | TGCGCCAGCAGCTGGGGGACAGGGGGTACCTACGAGCAGTACTTC | CASSWGTGGTYEQYF
TRBD2 | TRBJ2-5 | NA | TRBV7-3 | TGTGCCAGCAGCCGCGGACTAGCGGGAGGAAAAGAGACCCAGTACTTC | CASSRGLAGGKETQYF
NA | TRBJ1-2 | NA | TRBV3-1/TRBV3-2 | TGTGCCAGCAGCCCAAGAGCGGTGGTCGGCTACACCTTC | CASSPRAVVGYTF
TRBD1 | TRBJ1-5 | NA | TRBV13 | TGTGCCAGCAGCATTCGACAGGGAGATCAGCCCCAGCATTTT | CASSIRQGDQPQHF
NA | TRBJ1-1 | NA | TRBV2 | TGTGCCAGCAGCACCCGACAATTTAACACTGAAGCTTTCTTT | CASSTRQFNTEAFF
TRBD1 | TRBJ1-5 | NA | TRBV24-1 | TGTGCCACCAGTGATAATGGGGACAGGGGGCGGGGACAGCCCCAGCATTTT | CATSDNGDRGRGQPQHF
TRBD1 | TRBJ1-2 | NA | TRBV3-1/TRBV3-2 | TGTGCCAGCAGCCAAGATACGGGACAGACCTATGGCTACACCTTC | CASSQDTGQTYGYTF
NA | TRBJ2-1 | NA | TRBV5-1 | TGCGCCAGCAGCTTGGAACCGGGGTCGTCCTACAATGAGCAGTTCTTC | CASSLEPGSSYNEQFF
TRBD1 | TRBJ2-3 | once | TRBV10-3 | TGTGCCATCACCCTGGACAGGGCCACAGATACGCAGTATTTT | CAITLDRATDTQYF
NA | TRBJ2-6 | few | TRBV9 | TGTGCCAGCATGCGAGGCCCTGGAGGGGAAACCTCTGGGGCCAACGTCCTGACTTTC | CASMRGPGGETSGANVLTF
NA | TRBJ1-5 | NA | TRBV4-1 | TGCGCCAGCAGCCAAGATGGGGGACAAGTCTACAATCAGCCCCAGCATTTT | CASSQDGGQVYNQPQHF
TRBD2 | TRBJ2-3 | NA | TRBV6-4 | TGTGCCAGCAGTGTGGCGGGAGGGACAGATACGCAGTATTTT | CASSVAGGTDTQYF
NA | TRBJ1-1 | NA | TRBV5-4 | TGTGCCAGCAGCTTGAGCGGGGCGAACACTGAAGCTTTCTTT | CASSLSGANTEAFF
NA | TRBJ2-1 | NA | TRBV6-1 | TGTGCCAGCAGTGAATTAGGCACATTGGGGAGTGAGCAGTTCTTC | CASSELGTLGSEQFF
TRBD2 | TRBJ2-2 | NA | TRBV7-2 | TGTGCCAGCAGCTTAGCCCCCCGGACTAGCGGGAGGACGTGGGAGCTGTTTTTT | CASSLAPRTSGRTWELFF
TRBD2 | TRBJ2-1 | NA | TRBV7-6 | TGTGCCAGCAGCTTAGTCCCGGGCGGGAGCTCCTACAATGAGCAGTTCTTC | CASSLVPGGSSYNEQFF
TRBD1 | TRBJ1-1 | NA | TRBV29-1 | TGCAGCGTCACCTGGACAGGGGCGGCAACTTTCTTT | CSVTWTGAATFF
NA | TRBJ1-1 | NA | TRBV7-9 | TGTGCCAGCAGTATCCGTTTGACTGGTATGAACACTGAAGCTTTCTTT | CASSIRLTGMNTEAFF
TRBD2 | TRBJ2-2 | NA | TRBV6-5 | TGTGCCAGCACCTGGACTAGCGGGAGCGCCGGGGAGCTGTTTTTT | CASTWTSGSAGELFF
NA | TRBJ1-5 | NA | TRBV5-6 | TGTGCCAGCAGCACGGTAGGACAAACTCAGCCCCAGCATTTT | CASSTVGQTQPQHF
TRBD1 | TRBJ1-4 | NA | TRBV7-9 | TGTGCCAGCAGCCCCGGGACAGGGGGTGAAAAACTGTTTTTT | CASSPGTGGEKLFF
NA | TRBJ1-1 | NA | TRBV7-2 | TGTGCCAGCAGCTACGGGGGGCCGATGAACACTGAAGCTTTCTTT | CASSYGGPMNTEAFF
NA | TRBJ1-2 | once | TRBV29-1 | TGCAGCGTAGACGACGGAGGGGTTTCTGGCTACACCTTC | CSVDDGGVSGYTF
TRBD1 | TRBJ2-5 | NA | TRBV29-1 | TGCAGCGTCAGACAGGGCGGTGAAGAGACCCAGTACTTC | CSVRQGGEETQYF
NA | TRBJ1-2 | NA | TRBV6-5 | TGTGCCAGCGCTCGCAACAGGGACCCGAACTATGGCTACACCTTC | CASARNRDPNYGYTF
NA | TRBJ1-4 | NA | TRBV27 | TGTGCCAGCAGCTATAACGGGCAGGGGAATGAAAAACTGTTTTTT | CASSYNGQGNEKLFF
TRBD2 | TRBJ2-3 | NA | TRBV6-5 | TGTGCCAGCAGTTACTCGGCTAGCGGGGAATCAGATACGCAGTATTTT | CASSYSASGESDTQYF
TRBD1 | TRBJ1-4 | once | TRBV5-8 | TGTGCCAGCACAAGGGGGCCTTGGGAAAAACTGTTTTTT | CASTRGPWEKLFF
NA | TRBJ1-3 | NA | TRBV7-9 | TGTGCCAGCAGCTTAGAGGTGGGCAGTCGCTCTGGAAACACCATATATTTT | CASSLEVGSRSGNTIYF
TRBD1 | TRBJ2-1 | NA | TRBV5-1 | TGCGCCAGCAGCCTCACCGGACAGGGGGCTTTCAATGAGCAGTTCTTC | CASSLTGQGAFNEQFF
NA | TRBJ2-1 | NA | TRBV5-6 | TGTGCCAGCAGCAGAGTGCGGGACAATGAGCAGTTCTTC | CASSRVRDNEQFF
NA | TRBJ1-2 | NA | TRBV18 | TGTGCCAGCTCACCGGTGGGGGGGTCTCAGAATGGCTACACCTTC | CASSPVGGSQNGYTF